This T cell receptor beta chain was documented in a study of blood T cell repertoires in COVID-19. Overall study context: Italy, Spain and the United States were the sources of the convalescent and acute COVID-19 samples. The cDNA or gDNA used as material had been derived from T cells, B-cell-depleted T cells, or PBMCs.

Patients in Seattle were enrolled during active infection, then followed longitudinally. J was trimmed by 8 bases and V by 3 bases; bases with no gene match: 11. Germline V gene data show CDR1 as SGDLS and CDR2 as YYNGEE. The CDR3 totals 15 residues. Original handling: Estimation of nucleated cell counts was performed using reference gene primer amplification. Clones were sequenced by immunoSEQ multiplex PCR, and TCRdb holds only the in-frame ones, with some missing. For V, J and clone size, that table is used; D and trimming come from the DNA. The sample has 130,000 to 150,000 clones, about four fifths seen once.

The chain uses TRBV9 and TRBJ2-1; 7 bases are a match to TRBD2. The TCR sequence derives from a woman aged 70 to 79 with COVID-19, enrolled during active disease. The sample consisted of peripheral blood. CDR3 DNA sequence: TGTGCCAGCAGCGGTGGTAGCGGGCTTGTCGATGAGCAGTTCTTC. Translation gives CASSGGSGLVDEQFF.